This T cell receptor (beta chain) was sequenced during a study of T cell responses to AZD1222 COVID-19 vaccine. Overall study findings and caveats: In a largely white British group with more females than males, clonal diversity was possibly underestimated.

This table comes from immunoSEQ multiplex PCR, and its TCRdb copy is limited to in-frame clones, with some not included. This table has more than 85,000 clones, more than 70% appearing once. The germline V and J ends were trimmed by 1 base and 4 bases, with 16 bases remaining between them. Germline lookup yields CDR1 MGHRA and CDR2 YSYEKL. This CDR3 has 16 residues. On this clone itself: Its antigen is not identified.

This receptor was identified in an adult who received the AZD1222 COVID-19 vaccine. The starting material was peripheral blood, obtained 28 days after the second AZD1222 dose. V usage is TRBV4-1 and J usage is TRBJ1-2; D is undetermined. In DNA form, the CDR3 reads TGCGCCAGCAGCCAAGTTCTTGGCAGGAGGATCTATGGCTACACCTTC. It yields the protein CASSQVLGRRIYGYTF.